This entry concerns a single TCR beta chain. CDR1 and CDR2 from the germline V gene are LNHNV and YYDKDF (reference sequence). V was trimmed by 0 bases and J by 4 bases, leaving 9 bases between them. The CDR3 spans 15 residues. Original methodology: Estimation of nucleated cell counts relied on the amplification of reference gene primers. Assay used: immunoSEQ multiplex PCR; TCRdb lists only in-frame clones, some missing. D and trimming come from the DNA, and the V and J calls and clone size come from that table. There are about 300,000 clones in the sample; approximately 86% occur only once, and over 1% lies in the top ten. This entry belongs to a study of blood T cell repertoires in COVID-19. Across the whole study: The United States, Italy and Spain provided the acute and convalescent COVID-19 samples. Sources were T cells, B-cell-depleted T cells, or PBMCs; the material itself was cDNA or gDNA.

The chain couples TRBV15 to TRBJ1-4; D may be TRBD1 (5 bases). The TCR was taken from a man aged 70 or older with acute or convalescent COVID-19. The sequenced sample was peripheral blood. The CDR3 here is CATSREGLINEKLFF. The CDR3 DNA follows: TGTGCCACCAGCAGAGAGGGGCTGATTAATGAAAAACTGTTTTTT.